This T cell receptor (beta chain) was sequenced for a study of OX40 agonist ivuxolimab in advanced cancers. In its sample, this clone ranks as medium-sized. Sequenced by immunoSEQ multiplex PCR; TCRdb stores in-frame clones only, minus some. The profile shows about 58,000 clones, 82% of them singletons. V lost 7 bases, J lost 8 bases, and 17 bases lay in between. Germline V gene data show CDR1 as SGHTA and CDR2 as FQGTGA. This CDR3 contains 13 residues. Sample: CD4+ or CD8+ T cells sorted from blood, taken in a trial of the OX40 agonist ivuxolimab. The origin of this receptor is an adult with an advanced solid tumor such as melanoma, head and neck, liver or kidney cancer. This chain links TRBV7-3 with TRBJ1-2; D is undetermined. The CDR3 loop reads CASIEISGFGYTF. CDR3 in DNA: TGTGCCAGCATCGAGATTTCGGGGTTCGGCTACACCTTC. Supplemented by reference TRBV7-3 and TRBJ1-2, the full variable domain reads GAGVSQTPSNKVTEKGKYVELRCDPISGHTALYWYRQSLGQGPEFLIYFQGTGAADDSGLPNDRFFAVRPEGSVSTLKIQRTERGDSAVYLCASIEISGFGYTFGSGTRLTVV.